This TCR beta chain is from a study of brain T cells in children with intractable seizures. Regarding the study as a whole: Pre- and post-surgery blood differed in depth, so pre-surgery absences may be undersampling.

Method: immunoSEQ multiplex PCR; TCRdb's copy keeps in-frame clones and lacks some. The profile covers some 76,000 clones, with roughly 91% appearing a single time and approximately 1.5% taken by the ten largest. The V gene's germline CDR1 is GTSNPN and CDR2 SVGIG (reference sequence). Trimming took 8 bases from V and 2 from J; bases not matched to a gene: 0. This CDR3 region has 11 residues. In regard to this clone: The antigen remains unidentified.

The chain has TRBV30 and TRBJ1-5, with 7 bases that match TRBD1. The origin of this receptor is a boy in the first two years of life with tuberous sclerosis and intractable seizures. Sequenced material: peripheral blood, taken at surgery. The CDR3 region has the DNA TGTGCCGGACAGGGCAATCAGCCCCAGCATTTT. Translation: CAGQGNQPQHF.